Listed here is a single T cell receptor beta chain. Germline V gene sequence: CDR1 SGHRS, CDR2 YFSETQ. V lost 5 bases and J lost 2, with 12 bases in between. The CDR3 is 14 residues long. Sequencing was performed with immunoSEQ multiplex PCR; in TCRdb, only in-frame clones are kept and a portion is missing. The table lists 370,000 or so clones, around 87% of them singletons, with 1.3% in the top ten. Either two negative PCRs, clearance, or symptom resolution qualified Cohort 3 donors as recovered. The data were taken from a study of blood T cell repertoires in COVID-19. This TCR was sampled from a man in his thirties or forties who had recovered from COVID-19. The rearrangement joins TRBV5-1 to TRBJ2-3; the D gene is possibly TRBD1 (5 bases). Sequenced input: PBMCs or T cells enriched from blood (not recorded which). The CDR3 region has the DNA TGCGCCAGCAGGGATACAGGTTCCACAGATACGCAGTATTTT. It specifies CASRDTGSTDTQYF.